The sequence of this TCR beta chain was determined in a study of cytomegalovirus exposure and HLA in healthy donors. Study-wide context: An earlier analysis identified more than 90 million unique TCR beta sequences in approximately 190 million T cells. Study observations and caveats: HLA restriction was apparent for most CMV-associated TCR beta chains in a later analysis. Owing to their indistinguishability, certain V segments, notably TRBV6-2 and TRBV6-3, were excluded.

Amplification used 60 Vbeta primers and 13 Jbeta primers. Clones were sequenced by immunoSEQ multiplex PCR, and TCRdb holds only the in-frame ones, with some missing. Of 150,000 to 200,000 clones in the sample, over 60% were seen once. Deletions cut 0 bases from V and 2 bases from J, with 9 bases between. Germline assignment: CDR1 SGHRS and CDR2 YFSETQ. The CDR3 runs 15 residues. As to this clone: As yet, its antigen is unknown.

The donors (healthy individuals) were bone marrow donors. Sequencing was done on a sample of PBMCs. This chain links TRBV5-1 with TRBJ2-1; perhaps TRBD2 as D (7 bases). The clonotype comes from a woman between 40 and 55 years old in good health and CMV-seronegative. The DNA for the CDR3 is TGCGCCAGCAGCTTGGAGGGGGGGGCCTACAATGAGCAGTTCTTC. Translated, it gives CASSLEGGAYNEQFF. Using reference TRBV5-1 and TRBJ2-1 for the parts outside the CDR3, the full variable domain is KAGVTQTPRYLIKTRGQQVTLSCSPISGHRSVSWYQQTPGQGLQFLFEYFSETQRNKGNFPGRFSGRQFSNSRSEMNVSTLELGDSALYLCASSLEGGAYNEQFFGPGTRLTVL.